Below are 25 T cell receptor beta chains sequenced from a single sample in a study of memory CD4+ T cells and cytomegalovirus serostatus. Assay used: immunoSEQ multiplex PCR; TCRdb lists only in-frame clones, some missing. The profile shows some 46,000 clones, roughly 80% of them singletons. The sort gate was single viable CD3+CD4+CD8-CD45RO+ cells for memory CD4+ T cells. The sample taken for sequencing was memory CD4+ T cells from blood. The receptor set was obtained from an adult in good health and CMV-seronegative.

V is TRBV2 and J is TRBJ2-5, with D hard to call. V gave up 7 bases and J gave up 5 bases, with 14 bases separating them. Looked up from germline, CDR1 is SNHLY and CDR2 is FYNNEI. CDR3 length: 13 amino acids. The CDR3 DNA sequence: TGTGCCAGCAAGACACCTTTCGTTGAGACCCAGTACTTC. Its translation: CASKTPFVETQYF.

The gene calls are TRBV9 and TRBJ1-6, with D perhaps TRBD1 (5 bases). V lost 1 base, J lost 5 bases, and 7 bases lay in between. Per germline, CDR1 SGDLS and CDR2 YYNGEE. The CDR3 has 14 amino acids. CDR3 sequence: CASSVWGHNSPLHF. The CDR3 bases are TGTGCCAGCAGCGTATGGGGCCATAATTCACCCCTCCACTTT.

The CDR3, as DNA: TGCGCCAGCAGCTTGGGGTACGTCTACGAGCAGTACTTC. It specifies CASSLGYVYEQYF. The J gene is TRBJ2-7, the V gene TRBV5-1, with unresolved D. The germline V gene has CDR1 SGHRS and CDR2 YFSETQ. V was clipped by 0 bases and J by 3 bases, with 7 bases between them. The CDR3 loop spans 13 amino acids.

The chain uses TRBV11-2 and TRBJ2-1; no clear D. The CDR3 runs 14 residues. The germline V gene has CDR1 SGHAT and CDR2 FQNNGV. Between the trimmed V and J ends, which lost 7 bases and 2 bases, there was a span of 12 bases. The DNA of the CDR3 is TGTGCCAGCATGTTTAATCCCACCTACAATGAGCAGTTCTTC. The encoded protein is CASMFNPTYNEQFF.

The V gene is TRBV19, the J gene TRBJ2-1; tentative D call: TRBD2 (5 bases). The CDR3 is made up of 15 amino acids. CDR1 is LNHDA and CDR2 is SQIVND in the germline V gene (reference sequence). The V end lost 3 bases, the J end lost 5 bases, and 14 bases lay between the germline ends. DNA of the CDR3: TGTGCCAGTAGTATTTGGGGTTTGAGGGACAATGAGCAGTTCTTC. Protein product: CASSIWGLRDNEQFF.

The chain employs TRBV6-1 and TRBJ2-3; D tentatively reads TRBD1 or TRBD2 (6 bases each). Germline values: CDR1 MNHNS, CDR2 SASEGT. Trimming took 2 bases from V and 1 from J, leaving 7 bases between them. This CDR3 is built from 14 residues. As DNA, the CDR3 is TGTGCCAGCAGTGAAAGGGGGGGCACAGATACGCAGTATTTT. It translates to CASSERGGTDTQYF.

This clone was seen only a few times. This rearrangement joins TRBV15 to TRBJ1-1, with 9 bases identical to TRBD1. Trimming took 3 bases from V and 1 from J; bases not matched to a gene: 9. This CDR3 has 17 amino acids. Per germline, CDR1 LNHNV and CDR2 YYDKDF (reference sequence). CDR3 nucleotides: TGTGCCACCAGCAGTATACAGGGGGCTAGGGGGAACACTGAAGCTTTCTTT. Its translation: CATSSIQGARGNTEAFF.

This chain joins TRBV29-1 and TRBJ1-1; D is ambiguous. Germline V lookup: CDR1 SQVTM, CDR2 ANQGSEA. The CDR3 totals 16 residues. Trimming pared 0 bases from V and 0 bases from J, leaving 14 bases between. The CDR3 DNA reads as TGCAGCGTTGAAGATGGTGGCTACGGCATGAACACTGAAGCTTTCTTT. This codes for CSVEDGGYGMNTEAFF.

CDR3 amino acids: CASSPPRLAGAVGCEETQYF. The CDR3 region has the DNA TGTGCCAGCAGCCCCCCCAGACTAGCGGGGGCCGTGGGATGTGAAGAGACCCAGTACTTC. This chain joins TRBV21-1 and TRBJ2-5; TRBD2 is taken as the D call from the table, unchecked against the DNA. TRBV21-1 is assigned pseudogene status. This CDR3 has 20 amino acids.

V is TRBV6-5 and J is TRBJ1-1, with D perhaps matching TRBD1 (5 bases). This CDR3 has 15 amino acids. The V gene's germline CDR1 is MNHEY and CDR2 SVGAGI. V was clipped by 2 bases and J by 5 bases, with 15 bases between them. CDR3 sequence (DNA): TGTGCCAGCAGTTACGACGTTGGGGGAGGGACTGAAGCTTTCTTT. Amino acid sequence: CASSYDVGGGTEAFF.

The chain combines TRBV19 with TRBJ2-1; TRBD1 matches 11 bases. CDR3 length equals 14 residues. The junction had 7 bases not matched to a gene; V was cut back by 6 bases and J by 9 bases. The germline V gene has CDR1 LNHDA and CDR2 SQIVND (reference sequence). CDR3 amino acids: CASRRPGTGGEQFF. The CDR3, as DNA: TGTGCCAGTAGACGTCCCGGGACAGGGGGTGAGCAGTTCTTC.

The CDR3 here is CASSLGGGNTGELFF. CDR3 bases: TGTGCCAGCAGCTTAGGAGGGGGGAACACCGGGGAGCTGTTTTTT. The chain joins TRBV7-2 to TRBJ2-2; weak D call: TRBD1 (6 bases). The CDR3 totals 15 residues. V lost 1 base, J lost 1 base, and 7 bases lay in between. The V gene's germline CDR1 is SGHTA and CDR2 FQGNSA.

The chain has TRBV9 and TRBJ2-1, with 12 bases identical to TRBD2. CDR1 SGDLS and CDR2 YYNGEE come from the germline V gene. The CDR3 sequence is 16 residues long. V gave up 3 bases and J gave up 4 bases; unmatched junction bases: 5. In DNA form, the CDR3 reads TGTGCCAGCAGCGCCCAACTAGCGGGGGGTTACAATGAGCAGTTCTTC. This sequence encodes CASSAQLAGGYNEQFF. Based on the CDR3 plus reference TRBV9 and TRBJ2-1, the full variable domain is DSGVTQTPKHLITATGQRVTLRCSPRSGDLSVYWYQQSLDQGLQFLIQYYNGEERAKGNILERFSAQQFPDLHSELNLSSLELGDSALYFCASSAQLAGGYNEQFFGPGTRLTVL.

This clone is a singleton in its sample. This rearrangement joins TRBV9 to TRBJ1-4; 9 bases map to TRBD1. This CDR3 comprises 14 residues. Germline loops: CDR1 SGDLS, CDR2 YYNGEE. Trimming took 3 bases from V and 8 from J; bases not matched to a gene: 5. The chain's CDR3 is CASSAGTGSEKLFF. CDR3 DNA sequence: TGTGCCAGCAGCGCAGGGACAGGGAGCGAAAAACTGTTTTTT.

The rearrangement joins TRBV5-1 to TRBJ1-6, with 7 bases matching TRBD1. This CDR3 comprises 14 residues. Unmatched junction bases numbered 3, after V lost 3 bases and J lost 6 bases. Germline-derived CDR1 and CDR2 are SGHRS and YFSETQ. The CDR3 spells CASSSTGFNSPLHF. DNA for the CDR3: TGCGCCAGCAGCTCGACAGGGTTTAATTCACCCCTCCACTTT.

The V and J genes are TRBV7-2 and TRBJ1-2; no clear D. Germline CDR1 and CDR2: SGHTA and FQGNSA. CDR3 length equals 15 residues. Between the trimmed V and J ends, which lost 1 base and 1 base, there was a span of 10 bases. This CDR3 is CASSLDIGYNYGYTF. The CDR3 bases are TGTGCCAGCAGCTTAGATATAGGATATAACTATGGCTACACCTTC.

This chain links TRBV15 with TRBJ1-6; D is undetermined. CDR3 length: 13 amino acids. V was pared by 0 bases and J by 9 bases, with 6 bases between. Looked up from germline, CDR1 is LNHNV and CDR2 is YYDKDF (reference sequence). This CDR3 reads CATSRDTVSPLHF. The CDR3 DNA is TGTGCCACCAGCAGAGATACAGTTTCACCCCTCCACTTT.

The J gene is TRBJ1-5, the V gene TRBV1; TRBD1 is the table's D call and was not checked against the DNA. TRBV1 corresponds to a pseudogene. The CDR3 has 20 amino acids. In DNA, the CDR3 is TGCACCAGCAGCCAAGATCCACGACAGCCAGCTTATTATAGCAATCAGCCCCAGCATTTT. Amino acid sequence: CTSSQDPRQPAYYSNQPQHF.

This clone appeared a few times. The rearrangement uses TRBV9 and TRBJ2-3, with D possibly being TRBD2 (6 bases). Germline V gene data show CDR1 as SGDLS and CDR2 as YYNGEE. The CDR3 contains 13 residues. V shed 4 bases and J shed 4 bases, with 10 bases lying between them. The DNA of the CDR3 is TGTGCCAGCAGCAGTGGGACTTCAGATACGCAGTATTTT. Translation: CASSSGTSDTQYF.

This chain joins TRBV12-2 and TRBJ1-4; the table's D call TRBD1 went unverified against the DNA. TRBV12-2 is described as a pseudogene. This CDR3 contains 15 residues. CDR3 nucleotides: TGTGCAAGTCGTCACCTGGGACAGGGAAATGAAAAACTGTTTTTT. It translates to CASRHLGQGNEKLFF.

This clone was counted between two and nine times. This chain joins TRBV9 and TRBJ2-7, with D possibly called TRBD1 or TRBD2 (5 bases each). The CDR3 is made up of 13 amino acids. CDR1 is SGDLS, CDR2 YYNGEE, per germline. The ends were cut back, 0 bases at V and 7 bases at J, with 11 bases in the middle. The CDR3, as DNA: TGTGCCAGCAGCGTAGGAGGGACGGGGGAGCAGTACTTC. Its protein product is CASSVGGTGEQYF.

The chain uses TRBV9 and TRBJ2-2; D may match TRBD1 or TRBD2 (5 bases each). The length of the CDR3 is 14 residues. Trimming removed 0 bases from V and 5 bases from J, with 8 bases in between. Germline values: CDR1 SGDLS, CDR2 YYNGEE. The CDR3 bases are TGTGCCAGCAGCGTAGGGGGACCTACCGGGGAGCTGTTTTTT. It codes for CASSVGGPTGELFF.

The chain links TRBV7-9 to TRBJ2-5; 7 nucleotides align to TRBD2. The CDR3 is 15 amino acids. The trim removed 7 bases at V and 2 bases at J, leaving 10 bases unmatched. Germline CDR1 SEHNR, CDR2 FQNEAQ (reference sequence). DNA for the CDR3: TGTGCCAGCACCAAACTAGCGCATCCTCAAGAGACCCAGTACTTC. This codes for CASTKLAHPQETQYF.

The chain employs TRBV19 and TRBJ1-3; 7 bases align to TRBD1. There are 15 residues in the CDR3. Germline trimming cut 10 bases from V and 2 bases from J; bases unmatched to any gene: 11. CDR1 is LNHDA, CDR2 SQIVND, per germline (reference sequence). CDR3 residues: CATSAAGTAGNTIYF. The CDR3 DNA is TGTGCCACTTCCGCCGCTGGGACAGCTGGAAACACCATATATTTT.

The V and J genes are TRBV7-9 and TRBJ1-4; D is unclear. Trimming removed 5 bases at V and 8 bases at J, with 18 bases between. Germline loops: CDR1 SEHNR, CDR2 FQNEAQ (reference sequence). The CDR3 length is 15 residues. The CDR3 bases are TGTGCCAGCAGCCCACCGCCGAATAATGCGGAAAAACTGTTTTTT. It encodes CASSPPPNNAEKLFF.